Sequencing of this T cell receptor (beta chain) was carried out in a study of cytomegalovirus exposure and HLA in healthy donors. Whole-study findings and limits: The only immune exposure information that was available was CMV serostatus.

The PCR ran on 60 Vbeta and 13 Jbeta primers. Profiled with immunoSEQ multiplex PCR; TCRdb holds only in-frame clones, not every one. The sample lists about 150,000 clones, around 79% seen once, with about 3.5% in the top ten. Comment on this clone: Antigen specificity is unknown.

The TCR originated in a human donor in good health. Sequencing input: PBMCs.

In DNA form, the CDR3 reads TGTGCCAGCAGTTTATCACAGCCTGAAAAACTGTTTTTT. Translating gives CASSLSQPEKLFF. The chain couples TRBV28 to TRBJ1-4; D unclear. V lost 1 base and J lost 7, with 7 bases in between. Germline CDR1 reads MDHEN; CDR2 reads SYDVKM. The CDR3 extends over 13 amino acids.